These 27 T cell receptor beta chains share one sample of origin, sequenced in a study of shared clonotypes between healthy human individuals. Sequencing used immunoSEQ multiplex PCR; TCRdb keeps in-frame clones, though not all of them. Found here are approximately 2.3 million clones, 80% to 95% of them singletons; the top ten hold 0.3% to 0.4%. Material: naive CD4+ T cells from PBMCs. Subset indicated: CD45RA+ positively selected. These receptors came from a man aged 18 to 29 in good health. Some clones in this sample may be carry-over from other donors' samples.

On this clone itself: This same CDR3 is encoded by further DNA sequences in the sample. This chain uses TRBV28 with TRBJ2-7, with a weak D call TRBD2 (6 bases). The CDR3 extends over 12 amino acids. The germline gives CDR1 MDHEN, CDR2 SYDVKM. V lost 1 base, J lost 7 bases, and 8 bases lay in between. CDR3 protein: CASSLSGSEQYF. The CDR3 DNA reads as TGTGCCAGCAGTTTATCCGGGAGTGAGCAGTACTTC.

J is TRBJ1-3 and V is TRBV5-8, with TRBD1 as a possible D gene (5 bases). Between the trimmed V and J ends, which lost 3 bases and 6 bases, there was a span of 16 bases. Germline CDR1 reads SGHTS; CDR2 reads YDEGEE. CDR3 length: 15 residues. The CDR3 DNA sequence: TGTGCCAGCAGCTACCTCGGGGCAGCCAAAAACACCATATATTTT. It yields the protein CASSYLGAAKNTIYF.

This chain links TRBV7-2 with TRBJ2-3; TRBD1 agrees at 10 bases. The junction had 7 bases not matched to a gene; V was cut back by 1 base and J by 6 bases. The CDR3 loop spans 16 amino acids. Germline assignment: CDR1 SGHTA and CDR2 FQGNSA. The chain's CDR3 is CASSLGRGTGVDTQYF. The DNA of the CDR3 is TGTGCCAGCAGCTTAGGGAGGGGGACAGGGGTGGATACGCAGTATTTT. Using reference TRBV7-2 and TRBJ2-3 for the parts outside the CDR3, the full variable domain is GAGVSQSPSNKVTEKGKDVELRCDPISGHTALYWYRQSLGQGLEFLIYFQGNSAPDKSGLPSDRFSAERTGGSVSTLTIQRTQQEDSAVYLCASSLGRGTGVDTQYFGPGTRLTVL.

This chain uses TRBV5-4 with TRBJ2-2, with D possibly matching TRBD2 (5 bases). Per germline, CDR1 SGHNT and CDR2 YYREEE (reference sequence). This CDR3 is 15 amino acids long. The ends were cut back, 2 bases at V and 8 bases at J, with 16 bases in the middle. In DNA, the CDR3 is TGTGCCAGCAGCTTACTAGACGGTCCTCCGGGGGAGCTGTTTTTT. Protein product: CASSLLDGPPGELFF.

The V gene is TRBV19, the J gene TRBJ2-5; D is possibly TRBD2 (7 bases). V shed 4 bases and J shed 5 bases, with 14 bases lying between them. The V gene's germline CDR1 is LNHDA and CDR2 SQIVND (reference sequence). There are 14 residues in the CDR3. CDR3 DNA: TGTGCCAGTAGTACTGGGGGGGGCTCGGAGACCCAGTACTTC. Its translation is CASSTGGGSETQYF.

This chain uses TRBV18 with TRBJ2-3; D uncertain. CDR3 length equals 15 residues. Trimming shortened V by 4 bases and J by 0 bases, and 11 bases separated the two germline ends. Looked up from germline, CDR1 is KGHSH and CDR2 is LQKENI. The CDR3 coding sequence is TGTGCCAGCTCACGACGGACGGACAGCACAGATACGCAGTATTTT. This encodes CASSRRTDSTDTQYF.

The gene calls are TRBV28 and TRBJ2-5; no definite D call. The germline V gene encodes CDR1 MDHEN and CDR2 SYDVKM. This CDR3 spans 15 amino acids. V lost 5 bases to trimming and J lost 3 bases, with 16 bases between them. CDR3 bases: TGTGCCAGCAGTCGTTGGTCGGAGTCGGAAGAGACCCAGTACTTC. The encoded protein is CASSRWSESEETQYF.

The genes are TRBV2 and TRBJ2-7; 9 positions agree with TRBD1. V trimming: 6 bases; J trimming: 7 bases; junction bases outside the gene matches: 13. Germline loops: CDR1 SNHLY, CDR2 FYNNEI. This CDR3 comprises 15 residues. CDR3 in DNA: TGTGCCAGCAGAGATACCCGGACAGGGGTGGTGGAGCAGTACTTC. Its protein product is CASRDTRTGVVEQYF. Full variable domain (rest looked up from reference TRBV2 and TRBJ2-7): EPEVTQTPSHQVTQMGQEVILRCVPISNHLYFYWYRQILGQKVEFLVSFYNNEISEKSEIFDDQFSVERPDGSNFTLKIRSTKLEDSAMYFCASRDTRTGVVEQYFGPGTRLTVT.

The DNA for the CDR3 is TGTGCCAGCAGCCTCCTTACTAGGACCGGTGGGGGCTCAACTAATGAAAAACTGTTTTTT. Translated: CASSLLTRTGGGSTNEKLFF. The chain employs TRBV16 and TRBJ1-4; tentatively, D is TRBD1 (6 bases). With 4 bases removed from V and 0 bases from J, the gap between germline ends came to 24 bases. CDR3 size: 20 residues. In germline, CDR1 is KGHSY, CDR2 FQNENV.

The V call is TRBV29-1, the J call TRBJ2-7; 8 bases align to TRBD2. Germline CDR1 is SQVTM and CDR2 is ANQGSEA. Unmatched junction bases numbered 8, after V lost 1 base and J lost 9 bases. There are 13 residues in the CDR3. For the CDR3, the DNA is TGCAGCGTTGAAGGTGTGCGGGGGGCCGTGCAGTACTTC. This gives the protein CSVEGVRGAVQYF.

Note on this clone: This sample also contains other DNA sequences that code for the same CDR3. This sequence joins TRBV2 and TRBJ2-7; D is unresolved. V lost 5 bases to trimming and J lost 1 base, with 6 bases between them. The CDR3 extends over 12 amino acids. Germline V gene sequence: CDR1 SNHLY, CDR2 FYNNEI. DNA for the CDR3: TGTGCCAGCAGTTCGCAATCCTACGAGCAGTACTTC. This translates into CASSSQSYEQYF.

V is TRBV5-4 and J is TRBJ2-7, with 9 bases that match TRBD2. Germline V lookup: CDR1 SGHNT, CDR2 YYREEE (reference sequence). CDR3 length: 15 residues. Trimming took 4 bases from V and 7 from J; bases not matched to a gene: 12. CDR3 DNA: TGTGCCAGCAGCACCTCTAGCGGGGAGGCCGCGGAGCAGTACTTC. Translating it yields CASSTSSGEAAEQYF.

The CDR3 nucleotides read TGTGCCAGTAGCATCACCTGGAGAAATGAAAAACTGTTTTTT. This translates into CASSITWRNEKLFF. The J gene is TRBJ1-4, the V gene TRBV19, with D uncertain. Germline V gene lookup returns CDR1 LNHDA and CDR2 SQIVND (reference sequence). The CDR3 is 14 residues long. The V and J ends lost 6 bases and 5 bases respectively, with 13 bases between them.

The chain has TRBV14 and TRBJ2-1, with 13 positions matching TRBD2. The V and J ends lost 2 bases and 8 bases, in that order; junction bases with no gene match: 9. This CDR3 contains 17 residues. From germline, CDR1 is SGHDN and CDR2 FVKESK. The CDR3 nucleotides are TGTGCCAGCAGCCAAAGGGCCAGACTAGCGGGAGGTGATGAGCAGTTCTTC. Its protein is CASSQRARLAGGDEQFF.

This chain joins TRBV7-9 and TRBJ1-4, with no clear D. Germline CDR1 reads SEHNR; CDR2 reads FQNEAQ (reference sequence). V dropped 5 bases and J dropped 5 bases, with 9 bases sitting between them. The CDR3 loop spans 13 amino acids. CDR3 amino acids: CASSPRTNEKLFF. CDR3 DNA: TGTGCCAGCAGCCCCCGGACGAATGAAAAACTGTTTTTT.

This rearrangement joins TRBV10-3 to TRBJ2-5; D might be TRBD2 (7 bases). V dropped 8 bases and J dropped 9 bases, with 22 bases sitting between them. The CDR3 is made up of 14 amino acids. CDR1 and CDR2 from the germline V gene are ENHRY and SYGVKD. In DNA, the CDR3 is TGTGCCATCTCCCCGGCGGGGGCTGCGGTGGCCCAGTACTTC. This gives the protein CAISPAGAAVAQYF.

The gene calls are TRBV6-5 and TRBJ2-7, with TRBD2 identical over 10 bases. CDR3 size: 14 residues. Germline V gene lookup returns CDR1 MNHEY and CDR2 SVGAGI. V dropped 10 bases and J dropped 5; count of bases not matched to a gene: 11. The CDR3 reads CATTKGLAWNEQYF. For the CDR3, the DNA is TGTGCCACTACGAAGGGACTAGCGTGGAACGAGCAGTACTTC.

J is TRBJ2-3 and V is TRBV5-1, with a possible D match to TRBD2 (8 bases). The CDR3 is 18 amino acids. The V gene lost 0 bases and the J gene lost 4 bases, with 21 bases spanning the gap. CDR1 and CDR2 from the germline V gene are SGHRS and YFSETQ. CDR3 region: CASSLAGGGGRWPDTQYF. The CDR3 region has the DNA TGCGCCAGCAGCTTGGCCGGAGGGGGCGGGAGGTGGCCAGATACGCAGTATTTT.

The CDR3 DNA follows: TGTGCCACCAGCTCAACCGGGACTAGCGGGAGAGACATTCAGTACTTC. This sequence encodes CATSSTGTSGRDIQYF. V usage is TRBV15 and J usage is TRBJ2-4, with TRBD2 identical over 14 bases. From germline, CDR1 is LNHNV and CDR2 YYDKDF (reference sequence). The CDR3 covers 16 residues. V shed 5 bases and J 8 bases; nucleotides not matched to a gene: 8.

This chain connects TRBV5-1 to TRBJ2-6; D possibly corresponds to TRBD2 (6 bases). CDR1 and CDR2 from the germline V gene are SGHRS and YFSETQ. The CDR3 totals 15 residues. The V end lost 3 bases, the J end lost 1 base, and 8 bases lay between the germline ends. The CDR3 bases are TGCGCCAGCAGCTGGGGGAGGTCTGGGGCCAACGTCCTGACTTTC. As protein: CASSWGRSGANVLTF.

The chain couples TRBV15 to TRBJ1-1; D might be TRBD1 (5 bases). Deletions cut 6 bases from V and 1 base from J, with 9 bases between. Germline values: CDR1 LNHNV, CDR2 YYDKDF (reference sequence). The CDR3 is 13 residues long. The CDR3 region is CATRGQPNTEAFF. DNA for the CDR3: TGTGCCACCAGGGGGCAGCCGAACACTGAAGCTTTCTTT.

The chain couples TRBV6-5 to TRBJ1-5; a possible D gene is TRBD1 (6 bases). CDR3 length equals 16 residues. Trimming left V 2 bases short and J 0 bases short, with 11 bases between. CDR1 is MNHEY and CDR2 is SVGAGI in the germline V gene. The CDR3 nucleotides are TGTGCCAGCAGTTACGTTAGGACAGTTAGCAATCAGCCCCAGCATTTT. It is translated as CASSYVRTVSNQPQHF.

This rearrangement joins TRBV7-8 to TRBJ1-2, with TRBD1 matching over 12 bases. Germline loops: CDR1 SGHVS, CDR2 FQNEAQ. Trimming cost V 3 bases and J 8 bases; bases outside gene matches: 1. The CDR3 has 13 residues. The CDR3: CASSFGTGGGYTF. The CDR3 DNA is TGTGCCAGCAGCTTTGGGACAGGGGGCGGCTACACCTTC.

This chain joins TRBV15 and TRBJ1-1; D call uncertain. The germline gives CDR1 LNHNV, CDR2 YYDKDF (reference sequence). The CDR3 consists of 16 residues. With 3 bases removed from V and 0 bases from J, the gap between germline ends came to 14 bases. CDR3: CATSRPPRAVNTEAFF. For the CDR3, the DNA is TGTGCCACCAGCAGGCCCCCCAGAGCGGTGAACACTGAAGCTTTCTTT. Using reference TRBV15 and TRBJ1-1 for the parts outside the CDR3, the full variable domain is DAMVIQNPRYQVTQFGKPVTLSCSQTLNHNVMYWYQQKSSQAPKLLFHYYDKDFNNEADTPDNFQSRRPNTSFCFLDIRSPGLGDTAMYLCATSRPPRAVNTEAFFGQGTRLTVV.

Concerning this clone itself: Within the sample, other DNA sequences also encode this same CDR3. This sequence joins TRBV27 and TRBJ2-7; 7 bases agree with TRBD1. The CDR3 sequence is 14 residues long. V lost 5 bases to trimming and J lost 2 bases; unmatched junction nucleotides: 6. The germline V gene has CDR1 MNHEY and CDR2 SMNVEV (reference sequence). The CDR3 DNA reads TGTGCCAGCAGTCCCCGACAGGGTGCCTACGAGCAGTACTTC. Its translation is CASSPRQGAYEQYF.

This chain uses TRBV5-5 with TRBJ2-1; D uncertain. CDR1 SGHKS and CDR2 YYEKEE come from the germline V gene (reference sequence). This CDR3 has 17 residues. The V and J ends lost 4 bases and 6 bases respectively, with 23 bases between them. The CDR3 here is CASSPPFPGKVINEQFF. CDR3 DNA sequence: TGTGCCAGCAGCCCACCCTTCCCGGGTAAAGTCATCAATGAGCAGTTCTTC.

The chain recombines TRBV9 with TRBJ2-6; D is perhaps TRBD1 (6 bases). Trimming removed 4 bases at V and 4 bases at J, with 18 bases between. This CDR3 region has 17 residues. Germline-derived CDR1 and CDR2 are SGDLS and YYNGEE. The CDR3 nucleotides are TGTGCCAGCAGCTGGAGGACAGATTTAAGGGGGGCCAACGTCCTGACTTTC. As protein: CASSWRTDLRGANVLTF.